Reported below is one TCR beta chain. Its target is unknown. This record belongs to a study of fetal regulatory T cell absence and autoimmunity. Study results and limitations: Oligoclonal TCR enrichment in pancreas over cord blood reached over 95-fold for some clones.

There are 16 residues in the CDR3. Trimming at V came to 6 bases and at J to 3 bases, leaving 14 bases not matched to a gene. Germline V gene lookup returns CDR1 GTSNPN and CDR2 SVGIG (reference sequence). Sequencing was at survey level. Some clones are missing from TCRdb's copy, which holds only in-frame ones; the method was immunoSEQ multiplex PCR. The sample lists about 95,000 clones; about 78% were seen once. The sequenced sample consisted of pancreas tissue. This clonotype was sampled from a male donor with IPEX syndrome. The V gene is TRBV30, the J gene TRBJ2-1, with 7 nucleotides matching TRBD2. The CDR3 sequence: CACLCSETSFYNEQFF. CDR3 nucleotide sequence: TGTGCCTGCCTCTGCTCCGAGACTAGCTTCTACAATGAGCAGTTCTTC. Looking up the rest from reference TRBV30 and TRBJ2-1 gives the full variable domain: SQTIHQWPATLVQPVGSPLSLECTVEGTSNPNLYWYRQAAGRGLQLLFYSVGIGQISSEVPQNLSASRPQDRQFILSSKKLLLSDSGFYLCACLCSETSFYNEQFFGPGTRLTVL.